This TCR beta chain emerged from a study of T cells generated in artificial thymic organoids (dated by TCRdb to 2016 to 2017). About the full investigation: The TCR alpha and beta CDR3 repertoires of CD8 single positive T cells derived from in vitro artificial thymic organoids were compared with those of thymic and peripheral blood naive CD8 T cells. Displayed repertoire sequencing data were described as representative of three independent experiments. The paper's findings and limits, for the study overall: No skewed Valpha or Vbeta usage was observed in organoid-derived T cells, a finding that argues against dominance of unconventional lineages or clonal expansions. CD8 single positive T cells derived from organoids showed physiological TCR clonotype diversity comparable to the diversity seen in thymic and blood naive CD8 T cells.

To build artificial thymic organoids, human HSPCs were aggregated with MS5 murine stromal cells transduced with human DLL1, and the aggregates were cultured at an air-liquid interface. The cells used to seed the organoids were FACS-purified CD34+CD3- hematopoietic stem and progenitor cells from which residual T cells had been depleted. The organoids were grown in serum-free RB27 medium, which consisted of RPMI 1640 supplemented with B27, FLT3L, IL-7 and ascorbic acid. Before RNA extraction, CD3+TCRalphabeta+CD8 single positive T cells from both organoids and thymus were sorted by FACS. For each sample, total RNA was purified from approximately 40,000 to 200,000 sorted cells using the RNeasy Micro kit, and RNA quality was checked on an Agilent RNA 6000 Nano chip. Turning to this clonotype: Its antigen has not been determined. It has no much larger one-base neighbor in the sample; base qualities were not kept.

Separate semi-nested PCR amplifications were run for the TCRalpha and TCRbeta libraries, using Advantage 2 and reverse primers located in the TRAC or TRBC constant regions. The amount of total RNA used for first-strand cDNA synthesis ranged from roughly 3.5 to 550 ng. TCR cDNA libraries were made by 5'-RACE with the SMARTer PCR cDNA Synthesis kit, using a poly-dT primer for first-strand synthesis. Sample-specific 5-nucleotide barcodes were carried by the semi-nested constant-region reverse primers, and the resulting products were cleaned using the Zymo DNA Clean and Concentrator-5 kit. Up to ten barcoded samples were pooled, ligated to Illumina adaptors and sequenced as 2 x 150 bp paired-end reads on an Illumina MiSeq. Under the source paper's analysis protocol: Demultiplexed reads were aligned using BLAT against a custom library containing all human TRAV, TRAJ, TRBV, TRBD and TRBJ combinations from IMGT. The best BLAT hits were picked using pslCDnaFilter (-maxAligns=1, -ignoreIntrons), and custom Perl scripts were used to calculate clonotype frequencies. Using fastp at Q25 and MiXCR, TCRdb reprocessed the public reads and kept productive beta chains. Each record represents a unique CDR3 protein, reported with the most common genes and DNA among its rows. The V and J calls and clone size are TCRdb's, not the authors'. In all, the sample holds about 5,300 distinct CDR3 sequences, and 20% to 30% of those were seen once. Clones ranked in the top ten supply 2.5% to 3.5% of the sample.

The CDR3 spans 15 residues, from the cysteine through the phenylalanine. The entry retains the CDR3 DNA only, 45 bases that are in frame from base 1. The sequence was obtained from a human donor who gave cord blood stem cells for thymic organoid culture, a cardiac surgery patient who gave postnatal thymus, or a blood donor (not recorded which). This chain joins TRBV12-2 to TRBJ2-7; the tabulated D call, TRBD2, remains unverified against the DNA. TRBV12-2 counts as a pseudogene. The sequencing sample was made of naive CD8+ T cells grown in artificial thymic organoids from cord blood stem and progenitor cells. Reading the label with the study, this specimen's cell subset or site is: CD3+TCRalphabeta+CD8SP T cells; for blood, CD45RO-CCR7+ naive CD8+ T cells. The CDR3 protein: CASRLAAASNSPLYF. The DNA sequence is as follows: TGTGCAAGTCGCTTAGCTGCCGCCAGTAATTCACCCCTCTACTTC.